What follows are 12 T cell receptor beta chains derived from one specimen sequenced in a study of blood T cell repertoires in COVID-19. Clones were sequenced by immunoSEQ multiplex PCR, and TCRdb holds only the in-frame ones, with some missing. The sample carries about 220,000 clones, 80% to 90% recorded once. The sample was PBMCs or T cells enriched from blood (not recorded which). The receptors shown here come from a woman aged 45-59 years who had been exposed to COVID-19.

This chain links TRBV5-5 with TRBJ1-1, with 7 bases aligning to TRBD1. The germline CDR1 and CDR2 sequences are SGHKS and YYEKEE (reference sequence). The length of the CDR3 is 14 residues. V dropped 2 bases and J dropped 5; count of bases not matched to a gene: 6. The CDR3 DNA reads TGTGCCAGCAGCTTTCAGGGGGGATGGACTGAAGCTTTCTTT. It codes for CASSFQGGWTEAFF.

The rearrangement links TRBV29-1 to TRBJ1-1, with TRBD1 matching over 7 bases. The CDR3 runs to 12 residues. Per germline, CDR1 SQVTM and CDR2 ANQGSEA. V was pared by 5 bases and J by 3 bases, with 3 bases of the junction left unmatched. Here the CDR3 DNA reads TGCAGCGTTCGTCAGGGGGACACTGAAGCTTTCTTT. This gives the protein CSVRQGDTEAFF.

The table lists this clone with a few counts. CDR3 DNA sequence: TGTGCCAGCAGTGAAAGACAGTCAGCCCTCTTTAATGAAAAACTGTTTTTT. As protein: CASSERQSALFNEKLFF. The chain couples TRBV25-1 to TRBJ1-4; weak D call: TRBD1 (5 bases). The V and J ends lost 2 bases and 4 bases respectively, with 17 bases between them. This CDR3 is built from 17 residues. Germline CDR1 MGHDK, CDR2 SYGVNS.

The V and J genes are TRBV28 and TRBJ2-7; 12 bases are shared with TRBD1. V trimming: 8 bases; J trimming: 6 bases; junction bases outside the gene matches: 8. This CDR3 is 14 amino acids long. Germline loops: CDR1 MDHEN, CDR2 SYDVKM. The CDR3 nucleotides read TGTGCCAGCGGGCAGGGACAGGGGGCTCGCGAGCAGTACTTC. It translates to CASGQGQGAREQYF.

The chain recombines TRBV10-3 with TRBJ1-1; no firm D call. CDR1 and CDR2 from the germline V gene are ENHRY and SYGVKD. The CDR3 length is 12 residues. The V end was cut by 5 bases, the J end by 5 bases, with 9 bases between. The CDR3 loop is CAISFTGTEAFF. The CDR3 bases are TGTGCCATCAGTTTTACGGGGACTGAAGCTTTCTTT.

The chain employs TRBV10-3 and TRBJ1-1; the D gene is possibly TRBD1 (6 bases). Trimming took 10 bases from V and 1 from J, leaving 10 bases between them. The CDR3 loop spans 12 amino acids. CDR1 ENHRY and CDR2 SYGVKD come from the germline V gene. CDR3 residues: CATKGQNTEAFF. The CDR3 nucleotides are TGTGCCACTAAGGGACAGAACACTGAAGCTTTCTTT.

This chain uses TRBV5-1 with TRBJ1-2, with D possibly TRBD1 on 6 matching bases. Trimming left V 3 bases short and J 0 bases short, with 9 bases between. The CDR3 is 14 amino acids. Germline V gives CDR1 SGHRS, CDR2 YFSETQ. This chain's CDR3 is CASSSDSPNYGYTF. The CDR3 nucleotides are TGCGCCAGCAGCTCGGACAGCCCTAACTATGGCTACACCTTC.

In the case of this clone: This sample also contains other DNA sequences that code for the same CDR3. This chain connects TRBV7-2 to TRBJ2-3; 9 bases match TRBD2. The trim removed 2 bases at V and 6 bases at J, leaving 3 bases unmatched. CDR1 is SGHTA and CDR2 is FQGNSA in the germline V gene. The CDR3 runs to 14 residues. For the CDR3, the DNA is TGTGCCAGCAGCTTACTGCGGGGGGGGGATACGCAGTATTTT. Its translation: CASSLLRGGDTQYF.

The J gene is TRBJ1-4, the V gene TRBV27, with D maybe TRBD1 (5 bases). The CDR3 totals 18 residues. The V and J ends lost 5 bases and 8 bases respectively, with 27 bases between them. Looked up from germline, CDR1 is MNHEY and CDR2 is SMNVEV (reference sequence). This CDR3 is CASSPEAPGAGWEEKLFF. The CDR3 region has the DNA TGTGCCAGCAGTCCCGAAGCCCCCGGGGCGGGGTGGGAAGAAAAACTGTTTTTT.

The chain is built from TRBV7-9 and TRBJ1-2, with 7 positions matching TRBD1. Germline assignment: CDR1 SEHNR and CDR2 FQNEAQ (reference sequence). The CDR3 totals 13 residues. V trimming: 5 bases; J trimming: 5 bases; junction bases outside the gene matches: 5. Here the CDR3 reads CASSPGTEYGYTF. CDR3 bases: TGTGCCAGCAGCCCCGGGACAGAATATGGCTACACCTTC.

The V call is TRBV5-1, the J call TRBJ2-2; TRBD2 might be the D (5 bases). Deletions cut 4 bases from V and 6 bases from J, with 19 bases between. The CDR3 covers 16 residues. CDR1 is SGHRS, CDR2 YFSETQ, per germline. CDR3 loop: CASSPVSGWGAGELFF. CDR3 DNA sequence: TGCGCCAGCAGCCCCGTCTCGGGGTGGGGTGCCGGGGAGCTGTTTTTT.

The V call is TRBV6-4, the J call TRBJ2-5; D perhaps matches TRBD1 (5 bases). Trimming took 7 bases from V and 2 from J, leaving 11 bases between them. Germline CDR1 reads MRHNA; CDR2 reads SNTAGT. The CDR3 runs 13 residues. DNA for the CDR3: TGTGCCAGCAAGGGGCCAGGGCAAGAGACCCAGTACTTC. Its protein is CASKGPGQETQYF.